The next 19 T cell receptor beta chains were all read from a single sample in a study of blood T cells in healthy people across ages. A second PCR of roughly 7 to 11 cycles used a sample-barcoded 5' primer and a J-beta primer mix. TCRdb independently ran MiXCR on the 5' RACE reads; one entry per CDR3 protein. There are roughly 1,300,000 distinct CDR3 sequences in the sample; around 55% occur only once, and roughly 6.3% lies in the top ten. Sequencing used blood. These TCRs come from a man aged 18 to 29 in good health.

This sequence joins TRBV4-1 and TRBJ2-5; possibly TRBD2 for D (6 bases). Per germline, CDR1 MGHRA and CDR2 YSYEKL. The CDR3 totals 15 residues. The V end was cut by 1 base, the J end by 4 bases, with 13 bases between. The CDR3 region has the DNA TGCGCCAGCAGCCAAGCCAGGAGGGACGCAGAGACCCAGTACTTC. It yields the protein CASSQARRDAETQYF.

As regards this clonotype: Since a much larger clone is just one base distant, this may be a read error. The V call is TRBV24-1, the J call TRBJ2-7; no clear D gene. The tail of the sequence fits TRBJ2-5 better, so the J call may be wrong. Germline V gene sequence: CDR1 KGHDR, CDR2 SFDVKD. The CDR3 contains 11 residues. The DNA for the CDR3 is TGTGCCACCAGTGAGCGGGAGACCCAGTACTTC. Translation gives CATSERETQYF.

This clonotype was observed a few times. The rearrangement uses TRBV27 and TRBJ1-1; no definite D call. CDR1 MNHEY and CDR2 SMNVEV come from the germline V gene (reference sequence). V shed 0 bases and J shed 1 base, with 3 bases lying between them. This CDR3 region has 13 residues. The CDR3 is CASSLSRNTEAFF. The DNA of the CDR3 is TGTGCCAGCAGTTTATCGCGGAACACTGAAGCTTTCTTT.

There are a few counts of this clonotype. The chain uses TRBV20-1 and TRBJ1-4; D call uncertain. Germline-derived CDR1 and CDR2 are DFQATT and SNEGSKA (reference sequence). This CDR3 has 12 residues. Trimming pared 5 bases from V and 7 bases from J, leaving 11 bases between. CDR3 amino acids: CSALSAGEKLFF. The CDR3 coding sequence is TGCAGTGCTCTCTCGGCAGGTGAAAAACTGTTTTTT.

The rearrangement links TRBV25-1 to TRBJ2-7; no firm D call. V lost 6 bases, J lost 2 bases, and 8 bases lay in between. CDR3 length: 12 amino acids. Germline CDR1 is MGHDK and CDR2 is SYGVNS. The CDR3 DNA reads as TGTGCCAGCAGGTCGGCAACCTACGAGCAGTACTTC. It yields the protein CASRSATYEQYF.

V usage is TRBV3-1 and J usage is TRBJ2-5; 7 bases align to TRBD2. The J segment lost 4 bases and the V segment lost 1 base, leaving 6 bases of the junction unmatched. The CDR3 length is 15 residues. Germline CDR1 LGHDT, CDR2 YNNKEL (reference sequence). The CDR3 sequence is CASSQGGRGSETQYF. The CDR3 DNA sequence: TGTGCCAGCAGCCAAGGTGGGCGGGGGTCAGAGACCCAGTACTTC.

DNA for the CDR3: TGTGCCAGCAGTGTAAAGACCCACAATGAGCAGTTCTTC. Translated, it gives CASSVKTHNEQFF. V gene TRBV27 combines with J gene TRBJ2-1; D not resolved. The CDR3 sequence is 13 residues long. The V gene lost 5 bases and the J gene lost 5 bases, with 10 bases spanning the gap. Germline CDR1 is MNHEY and CDR2 is SMNVEV (reference sequence).

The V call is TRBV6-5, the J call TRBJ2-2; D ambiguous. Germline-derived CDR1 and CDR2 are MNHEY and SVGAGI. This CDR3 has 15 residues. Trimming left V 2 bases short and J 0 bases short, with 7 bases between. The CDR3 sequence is CASSYDASNTGELFF. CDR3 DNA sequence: TGTGCCAGCAGTTACGACGCGTCGAACACCGGGGAGCTGTTTTTT.

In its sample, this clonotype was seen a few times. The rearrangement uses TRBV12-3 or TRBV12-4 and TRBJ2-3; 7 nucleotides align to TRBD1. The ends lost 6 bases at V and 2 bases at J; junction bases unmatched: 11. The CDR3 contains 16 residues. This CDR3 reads CASSHETGAATDTQYF. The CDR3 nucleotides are TGTGCCAGCAGCCACGAAACAGGGGCCGCCACAGATACGCAGTATTTT.

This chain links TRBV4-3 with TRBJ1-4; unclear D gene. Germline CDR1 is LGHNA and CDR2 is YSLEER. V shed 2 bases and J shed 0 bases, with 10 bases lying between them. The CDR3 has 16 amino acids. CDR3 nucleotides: TGCGCCAGCAGCCAAACCGGCAGCGCAACTAATGAAAAACTGTTTTTT. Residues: CASSQTGSATNEKLFF.

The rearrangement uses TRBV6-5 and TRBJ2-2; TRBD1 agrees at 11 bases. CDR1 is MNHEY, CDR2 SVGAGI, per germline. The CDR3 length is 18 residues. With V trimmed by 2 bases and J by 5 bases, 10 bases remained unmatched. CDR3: CASSYVARGTGGTGELFF. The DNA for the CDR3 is TGTGCCAGCAGTTACGTTGCTCGGGGGACAGGGGGAACCGGGGAGCTGTTTTTT.

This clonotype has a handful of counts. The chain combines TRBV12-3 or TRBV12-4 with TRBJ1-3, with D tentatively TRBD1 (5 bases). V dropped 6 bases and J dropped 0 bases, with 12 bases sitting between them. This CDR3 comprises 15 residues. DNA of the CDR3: TGTGCCAGCAGATTCAGGGAGAGCTCTGGAAACACCATATATTTT. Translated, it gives CASRFRESSGNTIYF.

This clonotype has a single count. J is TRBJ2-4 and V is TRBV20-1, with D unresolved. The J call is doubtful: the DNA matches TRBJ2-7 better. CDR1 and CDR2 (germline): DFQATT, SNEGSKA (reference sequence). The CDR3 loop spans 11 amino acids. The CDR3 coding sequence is TGCAGTGCTGACCAATTTGGCGAGCAGTACTTC. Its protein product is CSADQFGEQYF.

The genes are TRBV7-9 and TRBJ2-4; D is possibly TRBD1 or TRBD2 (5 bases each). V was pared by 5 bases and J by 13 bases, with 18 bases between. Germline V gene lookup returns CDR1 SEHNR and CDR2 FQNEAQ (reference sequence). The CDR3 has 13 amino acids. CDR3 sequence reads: CASSKGRYGEQYF. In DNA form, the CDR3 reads TGTGCCAGCAGCAAGGGACGATACGGGGAGCAGTACTTC.

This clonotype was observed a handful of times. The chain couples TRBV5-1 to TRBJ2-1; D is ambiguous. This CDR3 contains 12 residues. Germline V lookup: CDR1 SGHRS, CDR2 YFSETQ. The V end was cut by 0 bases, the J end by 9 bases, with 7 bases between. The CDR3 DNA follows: TGCGCCAGCAGCTTGGTCCAGTTTGAGCAGTTCTTC. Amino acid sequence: CASSLVQFEQFF. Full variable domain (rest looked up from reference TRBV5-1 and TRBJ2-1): KAGVTQTPRYLIKTRGQQVTLSCSPISGHRSVSWYQQTPGQGLQFLFEYFSETQRNKGNFPGRFSGRQFSNSRSEMNVSTLELGDSALYLCASSLVQFEQFFGPGTRLTVL.

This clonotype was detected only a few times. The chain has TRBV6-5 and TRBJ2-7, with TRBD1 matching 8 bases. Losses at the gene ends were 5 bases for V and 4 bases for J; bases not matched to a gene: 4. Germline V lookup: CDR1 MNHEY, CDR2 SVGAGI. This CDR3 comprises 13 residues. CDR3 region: CASSTRQGYEQYF. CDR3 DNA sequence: TGTGCCAGCAGTACTAGACAGGGGTACGAGCAGTACTTC.

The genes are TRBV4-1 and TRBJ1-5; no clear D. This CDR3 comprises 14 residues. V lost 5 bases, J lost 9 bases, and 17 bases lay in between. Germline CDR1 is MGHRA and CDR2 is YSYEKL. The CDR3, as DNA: TGCGCCAGCAGCACAAGGACGGGCAGTTGGCCCCAGCATTTT. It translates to CASSTRTGSWPQHF.

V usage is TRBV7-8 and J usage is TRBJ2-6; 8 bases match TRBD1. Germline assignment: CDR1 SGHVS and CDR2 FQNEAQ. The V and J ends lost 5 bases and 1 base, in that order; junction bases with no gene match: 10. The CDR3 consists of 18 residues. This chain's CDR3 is CASSPHDRGSSGANVLTF. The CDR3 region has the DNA TGTGCCAGCAGCCCCCACGACAGGGGTAGTTCTGGGGCCAACGTCCTGACTTTC.

The CDR3 nucleotides are TGCAGTGCTAGGCCGGGGACAGTACCCTACGGGCAGTACTTC. Translated, it gives CSARPGTVPYGQYF. The genes are TRBV20-1 and TRBJ2-5, with 7 bases aligning to TRBD1. This CDR3 is built from 14 residues. Trimming took 3 bases from V and 11 from J; bases not matched to a gene: 15. Germline V CDR1 and CDR2: DFQATT, SNEGSKA (reference sequence).